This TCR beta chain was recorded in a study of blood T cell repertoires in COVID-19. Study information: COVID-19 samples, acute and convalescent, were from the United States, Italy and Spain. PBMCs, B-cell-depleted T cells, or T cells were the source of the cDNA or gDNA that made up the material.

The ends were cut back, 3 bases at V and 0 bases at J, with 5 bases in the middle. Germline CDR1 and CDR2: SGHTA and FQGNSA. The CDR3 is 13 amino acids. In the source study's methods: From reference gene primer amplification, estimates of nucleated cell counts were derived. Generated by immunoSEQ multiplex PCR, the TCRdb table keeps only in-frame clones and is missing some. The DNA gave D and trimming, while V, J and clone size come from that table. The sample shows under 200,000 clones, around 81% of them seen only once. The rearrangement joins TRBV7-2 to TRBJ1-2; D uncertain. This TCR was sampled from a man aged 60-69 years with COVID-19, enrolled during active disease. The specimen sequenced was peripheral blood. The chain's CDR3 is CASSFGANYGYTF. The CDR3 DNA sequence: TGTGCCAGCAGCTTCGGGGCTAACTATGGCTACACCTTC.